This T cell receptor beta chain comes out of a study of T cells in Graves' hyperthyroidism and ophthalmopathy. Study overall: Peripheral blood specimens were obtained at initial diagnosis, prior to any treatment. Overall study findings and caveats: Ophthalmopathy could be told apart from stable hyperthyroidism with a 13 V-J model.

The study defined stable Graves' hyperthyroidism as no ophthalmopathy progression within 18 months. These patients, aged 18 to 65, had recently diagnosed hyperthyroidism lasting under 2 months. This clonotype has a handful of counts. Its antigen is unidentified. Amplified regions were TCR beta CDR3 sequences from RNA transcripts. TCR CDR3 underwent first-round RT-PCR with the HTBI primer set. MiXCR, applied by TCRdb to the multiplex PCR reads, yields one record per CDR3 protein. Among about 590,000 distinct CDR3 sequences listed, 15% to 17% were seen once. Germline V gives CDR1 LGHNA, CDR2 YSLEER. V gave up 1 base and J gave up 4 bases, with 10 bases separating them. This CDR3 region has 15 residues.

The receptor was isolated from a woman in her twenties or thirties with Graves' hyperthyroidism. The chain has TRBV4-3 and TRBJ2-2; D call uncertain. Sequenced: blood. The CDR3 spells CASSQGGAVTGELFF. In DNA form, the CDR3 reads TGCGCCAGCAGCCAAGGCGGCGCGGTCACCGGGGAGCTGTTTTTT.